These 27 T cell receptor beta chains share one sample of origin, sequenced in a study of vaccination and CD4 T cells after COVID-19. Antigens for these TCRs are unknown. As to treatment: approximately 11-day PBMC culture with coronavirus spike peptide pools or control peptides (ViraFEST assay). The assay that was used to sequence DNA from cultured CD4+ T cells was the Oncomine TCR Beta short-read assay. In TCRdb, the PCR reads were re-called with MiXCR into one record per CDR3 protein. The table has 15,000 to 20,000 distinct CDR3 sequences, about 63% seen once. Sample: CD4+ T cells from blood, cultured in vitro. The receptors derive from a human donor who had recovered from COVID-19.

The V call is TRBV7-2, the J call TRBJ2-2; no reliable D call. Trimming took 2 bases from V and 2 from J, leaving 6 bases between them. Per germline, CDR1 SGHTA and CDR2 FQGNSA. The CDR3 covers 14 residues. The CDR3 loop is CASSLRANTGELFF. Here the CDR3 DNA reads TGTGCCAGCAGCTTAAGGGCCAACACCGGGGAGCTGTTTTTT.

The DNA for the CDR3 is TGCAGTGCTAGGGGTTTTGCTGGCGGGGAAGAGACCCAGTACTTC. Translated, it gives CSARGFAGGEETQYF. This chain links TRBV20-1 with TRBJ2-5; weak D call: TRBD2 (6 bases). Per germline, CDR1 DFQATT and CDR2 SNEGSKA (reference sequence). V lost 3 bases to trimming and J lost 3 bases, with 17 bases between them. The CDR3 is 15 amino acids.

This rearrangement joins TRBV7-2 to TRBJ2-7; TRBD1 agrees at 9 bases. CDR1 and CDR2 from the germline V gene are SGHTA and FQGNSA. The CDR3 covers 15 residues. The ends lost 5 bases at V and 3 bases at J; junction bases unmatched: 8. Here the CDR3 DNA reads TGTGCCAGCAGCCCCTGGGGACAGGGTATCTACGAGCAGTACTTC. Translating it yields CASSPWGQGIYEQYF. The full variable domain, completed using reference TRBV7-2 and TRBJ2-7, is GAGVSQSPSNKVTEKGKDVELRCDPISGHTALYWYRQSLGQGLEFLIYFQGNSAPDKSGLPSDRFSAERTGGSVSTLTIQRTQQEDSAVYLCASSPWGQGIYEQYFGPGTRLTVT.

The V call is TRBV6-4, the J call TRBJ1-1, with D tentatively TRBD1 (6 bases). V was clipped by 7 bases and J by 0 bases, with 21 bases between them. CDR1 is MRHNA and CDR2 is SNTAGT in the germline V gene. This CDR3 region has 17 residues. The chain's CDR3 is CASIGPGGSRMNTEAFF. CDR3 in DNA: TGTGCCAGCATCGGGCCCGGGGGCAGTAGGATGAACACTGAAGCTTTCTTT.

This chain connects TRBV4-1 to TRBJ2-5; D is possibly TRBD2 (5 bases). Germline CDR1 reads MGHRA; CDR2 reads YSYEKL. This CDR3 is 15 amino acids long. Trimming took 0 bases from V and 7 from J, leaving 15 bases between them. The CDR3 nucleotides are TGCGCCAGCAGCCAAGAAGGAACCGGACTGTGGACCCAGTACTTC. Translated: CASSQEGTGLWTQYF.

This clonotype was recorded a few times. The chain uses TRBV20-1 and TRBJ2-5; tentative D call: TRBD2 (5 bases). The CDR3 is made up of 13 amino acids. V was trimmed by 7 bases and J by 4 bases, leaving 16 bases between them. CDR1 is DFQATT and CDR2 is SNEGSKA in the germline V gene (reference sequence). The CDR3 bases are TGCAGTGTATTGGGAGCCAACGCAGAGACCCAGTACTTC. Its translation is CSVLGANAETQYF.

This clonotype was found once. The chain couples TRBV6-1 to TRBJ1-6, with a tentative D call TRBD1 (5 bases). Germline lookup yields CDR1 MNHNS and CDR2 SASEGT. V shed 2 bases and J shed 5 bases, with 10 bases lying between them. This CDR3 is built from 15 residues. DNA for the CDR3: TGTGCCAGCAGTGAATCGACAGCTGATAATTCACCCCTCCACTTT. Translating gives CASSESTADNSPLHF.

This chain joins TRBV7-9 and TRBJ2-2, with D possibly TRBD1 on 6 matching bases. This CDR3 has 15 residues. The V gene lost 1 base and the J gene lost 5 bases, with 11 bases spanning the gap. Germline V CDR1 and CDR2: SEHNR, FQNEAQ (reference sequence). This chain's CDR3 is CASSLVGQITGELFF. As DNA, the CDR3 is TGTGCCAGCAGCTTAGTTGGACAGATAACCGGGGAGCTGTTTTTT.

V and J are TRBV6-1 and TRBJ2-6; possibly TRBD1 or TRBD2 for D (6 bases each). V lost 7 bases to trimming and J lost 4 bases, with 14 bases between them. The CDR3 spans 15 residues. The germline CDR1 and CDR2 sequences are MNHNS and SASEGT. CDR3 sequence reads: CASTNGGAGANVLTF. The DNA of the CDR3 is TGTGCCAGCACCAACGGGGGCGCGGGGGCCAACGTCCTGACTTTC.

The chain has TRBV6-5 and TRBJ1-6; D is perhaps TRBD1 (5 bases). CDR3 size: 16 residues. Germline V lookup: CDR1 MNHEY, CDR2 SVGAGI. The V and J ends lost 2 bases and 3 bases respectively, with 11 bases between them. CDR3 sequence: CASSYQGPDYNSPLHF. CDR3 bases: TGTGCCAGCAGTTACCAGGGCCCCGACTATAATTCACCCCTCCACTTT.

This clonotype came up once. The chain employs TRBV7-9 and TRBJ2-3; possible D gene TRBD1, 6 bases. V was pared by 1 base and J by 5 bases, with 10 bases between. This CDR3 spans 14 amino acids. The germline V gene encodes CDR1 SEHNR and CDR2 FQNEAQ (reference sequence). The DNA of the CDR3 is TGTGCCAGCAGCTTAGTGTCAGGGGAAGATACGCAGTATTTT. Its protein product is CASSLVSGEDTQYF.

This chain links TRBV7-3 with TRBJ1-1; no reliable D call. From germline, CDR1 is SGHTA and CDR2 FQGTGA. Trimming pared 5 bases from V and 1 base from J, leaving 11 bases between. The CDR3 has 14 amino acids. The CDR3 coding sequence is TGTGCCAGCAGCCTCATGGGCCGGAACACTGAAGCTTTCTTT. It is translated as CASSLMGRNTEAFF.

V usage is TRBV2 and J usage is TRBJ1-6; D remains unclear. Trimming pared 2 bases from V and 8 bases from J, leaving 7 bases between. Germline CDR1 is SNHLY and CDR2 is FYNNEI. The CDR3 loop spans 13 amino acids. CDR3 nucleotide sequence: TGTGCCAGCAGTGAACAGTACTATTCACCCCTCCACTTT. Encoded protein: CASSEQYYSPLHF.

The CDR3: CASSLAAGMETQYF. The CDR3 DNA follows: TGTGCCAGCAGTTTAGCGGCAGGGATGGAGACCCAGTACTTC. The chain employs TRBV12-3 or TRBV12-4 and TRBJ2-5, with D perhaps TRBD1 (5 bases). Trimming stripped 0 bases from V and 5 bases from J, with 10 bases between. The CDR3 is 14 residues long.

This chain links TRBV6-1 with TRBJ1-1; unclear D gene. The CDR3 length is 16 residues. The V gene's germline CDR1 is MNHNS and CDR2 SASEGT. Deletions cut 8 bases from V and 1 base from J, with 20 bases between. CDR3 sequence (DNA): TGTGCCAGCCATGGATTTTTCGGACTTAAGAACACTGAAGCTTTCTTT. Its protein is CASHGFFGLKNTEAFF.

V usage is TRBV18 and J usage is TRBJ1-2; D remains ambiguous. This CDR3 region has 13 residues. Germline CDR1 reads KGHSH; CDR2 reads LQKENI. Trimming cost V 2 bases and J 2 bases, with 6 bases left between them. In nucleotides, the CDR3 is TGTGCCAGCTCACCAGGGGTCAACTATGGCTACACCTTC. Its translation: CASSPGVNYGYTF.

The chain couples TRBV6-1 to TRBJ1-5; D is ambiguous. The CDR3 covers 12 residues. The V gene lost 6 bases and the J gene lost 5 bases, with 8 bases spanning the gap. The germline V gene encodes CDR1 MNHNS and CDR2 SASEGT. CDR3 bases: TGTGCCAGCAGGGGCCCCGATCAGCCCCAGCATTTT. It codes for CASRGPDQPQHF.

The rearrangement uses TRBV24-1 and TRBJ1-2; weak D call: TRBD1 (5 bases). CDR3 length: 16 amino acids. Per the germline V gene, CDR1 is KGHDR and CDR2 is SFDVKD. The germline V and J ends were trimmed by 3 bases and 4 bases, with 17 bases remaining between them. Here the CDR3 DNA reads TGTGCCACCAGTGATGCGACAGCCAAATCTTTCTATGGCTACACCTTC. Translation: CATSDATAKSFYGYTF.

V gene TRBV2 combines with J gene TRBJ2-1, with 8 bases identical to TRBD1. Looked up from germline, CDR1 is SNHLY and CDR2 is FYNNEI. Losses at the gene ends were 4 bases for V and 2 bases for J; bases not matched to a gene: 4. The length of the CDR3 is 15 residues. DNA for the CDR3: TGTGCCAGCAGTGGTCAGGGGGCCCCCTACAATGAGCAGTTCTTC. It codes for CASSGQGAPYNEQFF.

The chain couples TRBV10-3 to TRBJ1-1; 7 bases line up with TRBD1. Germline CDR1 ENHRY, CDR2 SYGVKD. The CDR3 covers 14 residues. V lost 4 bases and J lost 5; bases outside the gene matches: 7. CDR3 in DNA: TGTGCCATCAGTGCCAACAGGGGCGGGACTGAAGCTTTCTTT. This translates into CAISANRGGTEAFF.

This clonotype was seen once. This chain connects TRBV6-4 to TRBJ2-1; 8 positions match TRBD2. V lost 0 bases and J lost 9; bases outside the gene matches: 7. There are 15 residues in the CDR3. Germline V gives CDR1 MRHNA, CDR2 SNTAGT. The CDR3 reads CASSDSSGGPGEQFF. In DNA, the CDR3 is TGTGCCAGCAGTGACTCCTCGGGAGGGCCCGGTGAGCAGTTCTTC.

This sequence joins TRBV5-6 and TRBJ1-5, with D maybe TRBD1 (5 bases). Germline V lookup: CDR1 SGHDT, CDR2 YYEEEE. CDR3 size: 15 residues. V was clipped by 3 bases and J by 5 bases, with 15 bases between them. Written as DNA, the CDR3 is TGTGCCAGCAGCTCACGATGGGGGATTGATCAGCCCCAGCATTTT. Translating it yields CASSSRWGIDQPQHF.

This clonotype was seen a handful of times. The genes are TRBV19 and TRBJ1-2; 7 nucleotides align to TRBD1. Germline CDR1 is LNHDA and CDR2 is SQIVND (reference sequence). CDR3 length equals 13 residues. Losses at the gene ends were 3 bases for V and 9 bases for J; bases not matched to a gene: 7. This CDR3 reads CASSIGTVPSYTF. The CDR3 DNA is TGTGCCAGTAGTATCGGGACAGTCCCTAGCTACACCTTC.

This clonotype was seen only a few times. This chain links TRBV7-9 with TRBJ1-2; TRBD1 agrees at 7 bases. CDR3 size: 16 residues. The V gene's germline CDR1 is SEHNR and CDR2 FQNEAQ (reference sequence). J lost 6 bases, V lost 5 bases, and 15 bases had no gene match. CDR3 DNA sequence: TGTGCCAGCAGCCCTCCGTTGGAGGCAGGGGGGAATGGCTACACCTTC. Encoded protein: CASSPPLEAGGNGYTF.

The chain combines TRBV15 with TRBJ2-7, with D possibly TRBD2 on 6 matching bases. The length of the CDR3 is 15 residues. Between the trimmed V and J ends, which lost 4 bases and 2 bases, there was a span of 15 bases. The germline CDR1 and CDR2 sequences are LNHNV and YYDKDF (reference sequence). The chain's CDR3 is CATSMSGPGAYEQYF. CDR3 in DNA: TGTGCCACCAGCATGAGTGGCCCGGGGGCCTACGAGCAGTACTTC.

The gene calls are TRBV20-1 and TRBJ2-3; 12 bases match TRBD2. Looked up from germline, CDR1 is DFQATT and CDR2 is SNEGSKA (reference sequence). J gave up 2 bases and V 4 bases, and 7 bases lay outside the gene matches. The CDR3 is made up of 16 amino acids. This CDR3 reads CSANGRTSGATDTQYF. As DNA, the CDR3 is TGCAGTGCTAACGGAAGGACTAGCGGGGCCACAGATACGCAGTATTTT.

This clonotype was detected a few times. The chain has TRBV6-5 and TRBJ1-3, with 8 bases fitting TRBD1. This CDR3 has 14 amino acids. The V and J ends lost 4 bases and 7 bases, in that order; junction bases with no gene match: 6. Germline lookup yields CDR1 MNHEY and CDR2 SVGAGI. The CDR3 here is CASSSDRVANTIYF. In DNA form, the CDR3 reads TGTGCCAGCAGTTCGGACAGGGTTGCGAACACCATATATTTT.